The sequence of this T cell receptor beta chain was determined in a study of shared T cell receptors in the human thymus. The germline gives CDR1 SGHVS, CDR2 FNYEAQ. This CDR3 region has 16 residues. V shed 4 bases and J 6 bases; nucleotides not matched to a gene: 7. Here immunoSEQ multiplex PCR was the method, and the copy in TCRdb shows in-frame clones only, minus some. The data hold hundreds of thousands of clones, with more than 70% observed a single time. These data also formed part of another study, on human thymus T cells. That report notes: Samples came from healthy Finnish infants during open corrective cardiac surgery. Resections were taken during corrective heart surgery, and the thymus tissue came from these. Thymic and blood repertoires showed apparently biased V and J gene usage. Highly overlapping thymic repertoires in unrelated individuals were reported by related research.

This TCR derives from a boy younger than two with a congenital heart defect. The rearrangement links TRBV7-6 to TRBJ1-6; TRBD1 matches at 9 bases. Sequenced sample: thymocytes. CDR3 region: CASSSTTGQGNSPLHF. The CDR3 coding sequence is TGTGCCAGCAGCTCAACTACGGGACAGGGTAATTCACCCCTCCACTTT.